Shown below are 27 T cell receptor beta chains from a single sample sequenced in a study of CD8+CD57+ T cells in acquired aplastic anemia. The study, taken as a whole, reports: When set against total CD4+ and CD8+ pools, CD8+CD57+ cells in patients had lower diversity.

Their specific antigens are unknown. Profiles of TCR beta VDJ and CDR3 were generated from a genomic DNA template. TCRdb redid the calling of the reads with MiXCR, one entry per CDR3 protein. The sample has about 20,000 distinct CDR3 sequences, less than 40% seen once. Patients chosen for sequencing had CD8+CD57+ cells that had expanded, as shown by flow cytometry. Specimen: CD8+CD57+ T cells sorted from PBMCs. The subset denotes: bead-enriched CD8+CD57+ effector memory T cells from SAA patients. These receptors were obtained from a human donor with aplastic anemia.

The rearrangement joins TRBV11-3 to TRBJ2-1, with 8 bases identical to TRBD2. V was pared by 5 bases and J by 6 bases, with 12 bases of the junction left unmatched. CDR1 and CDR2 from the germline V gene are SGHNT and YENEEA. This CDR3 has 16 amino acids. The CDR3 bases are TGTGCCAGCAGCCCCGGTAGCGGGAAAGGGGGCAATGAGCAGTTCTTC. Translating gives CASSPGSGKGGNEQFF.

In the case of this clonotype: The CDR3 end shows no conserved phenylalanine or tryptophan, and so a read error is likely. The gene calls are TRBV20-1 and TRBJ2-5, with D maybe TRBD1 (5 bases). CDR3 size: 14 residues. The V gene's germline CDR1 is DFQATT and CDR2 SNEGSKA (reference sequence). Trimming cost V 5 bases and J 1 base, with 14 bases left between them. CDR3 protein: CSAVQGVVQETQYL. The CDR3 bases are TGCAGTGCTGTTCAAGGGGTGGTCCAAGAGACCCAGTACCTC.

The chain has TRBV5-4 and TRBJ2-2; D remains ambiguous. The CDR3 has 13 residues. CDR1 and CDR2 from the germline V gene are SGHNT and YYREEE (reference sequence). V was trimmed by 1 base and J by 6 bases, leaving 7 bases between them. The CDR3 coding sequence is TGTGCCAGCAGCTTGAAAGGTGCCGGGGAGCTGTTTTTT. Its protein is CASSLKGAGELFF.

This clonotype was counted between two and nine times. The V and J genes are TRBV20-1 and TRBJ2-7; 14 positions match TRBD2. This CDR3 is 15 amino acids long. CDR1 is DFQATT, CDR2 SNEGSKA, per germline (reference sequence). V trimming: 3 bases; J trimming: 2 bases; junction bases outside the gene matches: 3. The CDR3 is CSARGTSGGAYEQYF. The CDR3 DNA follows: TGCAGTGCTAGGGGGACTAGCGGGGGAGCCTACGAGCAGTACTTC.

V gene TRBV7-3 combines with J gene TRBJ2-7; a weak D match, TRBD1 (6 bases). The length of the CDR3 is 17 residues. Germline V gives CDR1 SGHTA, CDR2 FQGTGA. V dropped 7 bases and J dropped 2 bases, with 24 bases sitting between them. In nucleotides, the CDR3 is TGTGCCAGCATTTTACCCTCGAGGGGGAGAGGGGCCTACGAGCAGTACGTC. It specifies CASILPSRGRGAYEQYV.

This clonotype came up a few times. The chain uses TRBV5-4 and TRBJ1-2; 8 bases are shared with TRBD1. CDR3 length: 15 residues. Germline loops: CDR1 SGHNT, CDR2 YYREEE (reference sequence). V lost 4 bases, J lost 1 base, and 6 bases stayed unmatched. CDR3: CASSPDRGNNYGYTF. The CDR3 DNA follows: TGTGCCAGCAGCCCTGACAGGGGAAATAACTATGGCTACACCTTC.

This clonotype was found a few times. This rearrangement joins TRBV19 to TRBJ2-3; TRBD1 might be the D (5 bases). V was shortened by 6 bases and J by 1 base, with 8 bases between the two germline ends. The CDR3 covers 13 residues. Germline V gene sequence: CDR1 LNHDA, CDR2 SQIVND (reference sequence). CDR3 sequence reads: CASSPTGTDTQYF. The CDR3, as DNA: TGTGCCAGTAGCCCGACAGGCACAGATACGCAGTATTTT.

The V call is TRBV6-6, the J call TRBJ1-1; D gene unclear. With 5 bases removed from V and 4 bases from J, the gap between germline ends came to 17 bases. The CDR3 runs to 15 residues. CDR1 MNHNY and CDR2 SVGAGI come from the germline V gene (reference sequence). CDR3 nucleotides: TGTGCCAGCAGTACCCCATTCGAGCTTTCCACTGAAGCTTTCTTT. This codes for CASSTPFELSTEAFF.

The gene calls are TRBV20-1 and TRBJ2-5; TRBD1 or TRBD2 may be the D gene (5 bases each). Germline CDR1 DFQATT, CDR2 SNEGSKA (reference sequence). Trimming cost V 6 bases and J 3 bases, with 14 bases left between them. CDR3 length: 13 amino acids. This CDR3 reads CSATPGTEETQYF. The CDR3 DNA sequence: TGCAGTGCCACCCCCGGGACCGAAGAGACCCAGTACTTC.

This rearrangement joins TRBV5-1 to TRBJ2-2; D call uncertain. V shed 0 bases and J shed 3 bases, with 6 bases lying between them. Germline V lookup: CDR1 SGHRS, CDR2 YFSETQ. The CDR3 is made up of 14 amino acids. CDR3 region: CASSLAQYTGELFF. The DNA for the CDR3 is TGCGCCAGCAGCTTGGCCCAGTACACCGGGGAGCTGTTTTTT.

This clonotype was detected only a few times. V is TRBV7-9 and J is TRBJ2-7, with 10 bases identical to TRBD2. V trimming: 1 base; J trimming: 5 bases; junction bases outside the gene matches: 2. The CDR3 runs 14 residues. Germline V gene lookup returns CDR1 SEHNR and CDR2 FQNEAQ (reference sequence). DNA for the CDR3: TGTGCCAGCAGCTTAGGGACTAGCGGAAACGAGCAGTACTTC. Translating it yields CASSLGTSGNEQYF.

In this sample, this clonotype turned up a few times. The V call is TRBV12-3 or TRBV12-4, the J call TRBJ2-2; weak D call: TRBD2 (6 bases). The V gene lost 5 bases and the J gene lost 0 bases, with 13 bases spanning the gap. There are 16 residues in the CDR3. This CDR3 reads CASSPRRASNTGELFF. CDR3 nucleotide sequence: TGTGCCAGCAGTCCACGGAGGGCCTCGAACACCGGGGAGCTGTTTTTT.

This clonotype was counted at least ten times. CDR3 DNA sequence: TGCAGTGCTTCAGACAGGGCCGCCGATCAGCCCCAGCATTTT. This codes for CSASDRAADQPQHF. The chain employs TRBV20-1 and TRBJ1-5; 7 nucleotides match TRBD1. V lost 5 bases, J lost 5 bases, and 9 bases stayed unmatched. The CDR3 has 14 amino acids. Looked up from germline, CDR1 is DFQATT and CDR2 is SNEGSKA (reference sequence).

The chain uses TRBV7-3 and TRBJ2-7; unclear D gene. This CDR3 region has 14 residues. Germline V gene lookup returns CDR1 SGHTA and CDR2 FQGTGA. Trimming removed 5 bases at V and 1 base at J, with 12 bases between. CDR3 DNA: TGTGCCAGCAGCAATTCCGGCCCGTCCTACGAGCAGTACTTC. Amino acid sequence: CASSNSGPSYEQYF.

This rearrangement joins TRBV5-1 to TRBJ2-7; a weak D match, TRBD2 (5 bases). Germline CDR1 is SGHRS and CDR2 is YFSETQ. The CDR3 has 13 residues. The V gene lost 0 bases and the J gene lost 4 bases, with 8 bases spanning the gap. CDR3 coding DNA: TGCGCCAGCAGCTTGGGGTCGGGGTACGAGCAGTACGTC. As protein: CASSLGSGYEQYV.

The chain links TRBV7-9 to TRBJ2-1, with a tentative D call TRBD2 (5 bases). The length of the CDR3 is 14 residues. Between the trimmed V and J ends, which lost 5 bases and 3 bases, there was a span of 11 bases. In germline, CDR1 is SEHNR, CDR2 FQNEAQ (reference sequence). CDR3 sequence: CASSQDWNYNEQFF. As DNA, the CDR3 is TGTGCCAGCAGCCAGGACTGGAACTACAATGAGCAGTTCTTC.

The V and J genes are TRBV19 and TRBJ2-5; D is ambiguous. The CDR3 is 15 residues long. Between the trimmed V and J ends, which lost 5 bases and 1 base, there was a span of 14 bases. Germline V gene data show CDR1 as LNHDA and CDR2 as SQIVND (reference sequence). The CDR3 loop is CASSQRAIIQETQYF. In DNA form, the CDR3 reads TGTGCCAGTAGTCAAAGGGCCATTATCCAAGAGACCCAGTACTTC.

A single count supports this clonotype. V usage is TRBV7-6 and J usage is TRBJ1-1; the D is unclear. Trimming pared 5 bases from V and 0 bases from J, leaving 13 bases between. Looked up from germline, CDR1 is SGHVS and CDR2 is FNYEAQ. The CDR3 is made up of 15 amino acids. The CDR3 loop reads CASSPTPGLNTEAFF. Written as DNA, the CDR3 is TGTGCCAGCAGCCCCACCCCGGGTTTGAACACTGAAGCTTTCTTT.

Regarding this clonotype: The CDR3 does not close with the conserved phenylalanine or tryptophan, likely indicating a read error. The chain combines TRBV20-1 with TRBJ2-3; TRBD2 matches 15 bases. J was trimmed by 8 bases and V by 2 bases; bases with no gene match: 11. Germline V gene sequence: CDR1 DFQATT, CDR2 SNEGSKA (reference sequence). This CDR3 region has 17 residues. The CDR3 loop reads CSARRGLAGGPYGTQYL. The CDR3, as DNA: TGCAGTGCTAGACGAGGACTAGCGGGGGGGCCATACGGTACGCAGTATCTT.

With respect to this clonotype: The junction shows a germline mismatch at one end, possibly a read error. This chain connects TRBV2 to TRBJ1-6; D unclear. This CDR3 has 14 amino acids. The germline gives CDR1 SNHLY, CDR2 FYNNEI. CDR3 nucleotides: TGTGCCTGCAGTGAAGTGTTGGGAGACTCACCCCTCCACTTT. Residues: CACSEVLGDSPLHF.

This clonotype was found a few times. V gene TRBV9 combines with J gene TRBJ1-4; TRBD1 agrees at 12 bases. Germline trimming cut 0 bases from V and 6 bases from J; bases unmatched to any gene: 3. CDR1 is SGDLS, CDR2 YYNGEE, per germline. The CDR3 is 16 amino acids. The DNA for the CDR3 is TGTGCCAGCAGCGTAGACGGGACAGGGGGCTATGAAAAACTGTTTTTT. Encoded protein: CASSVDGTGGYEKLFF.

CDR3 residues: CSARRDRGRTKNIQYF. For the CDR3, the DNA is TGCAGTGCTAGACGGGACAGGGGCCGAACCAAAAACATTCAGTACTTC. The chain employs TRBV20-1 and TRBJ2-4; 10 bases fit TRBD1. In germline, CDR1 is DFQATT, CDR2 SNEGSKA (reference sequence). The V gene end was trimmed by 2 bases and the J gene end by 2 bases; junction bases not matched to a gene: 6. This CDR3 region has 16 residues.

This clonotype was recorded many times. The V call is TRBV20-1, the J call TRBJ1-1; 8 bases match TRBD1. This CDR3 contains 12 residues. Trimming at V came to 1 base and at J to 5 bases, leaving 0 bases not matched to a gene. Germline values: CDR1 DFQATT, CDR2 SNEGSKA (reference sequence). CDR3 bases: TGCAGTGCTAGAGGGACAGGGACTGAAGCTTTCTTT. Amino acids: CSARGTGTEAFF.

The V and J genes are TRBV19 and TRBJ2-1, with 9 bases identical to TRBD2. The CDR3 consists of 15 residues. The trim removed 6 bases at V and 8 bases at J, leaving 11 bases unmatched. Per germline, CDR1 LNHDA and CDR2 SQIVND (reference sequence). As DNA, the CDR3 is TGTGCCAGTAGAGAAATAGCGGGAGAGGCGGATGAGCAGTTCTTC. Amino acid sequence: CASREIAGEADEQFF. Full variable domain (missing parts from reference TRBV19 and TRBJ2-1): DGGITQSPKYLFRKEGQNVTLSCEQNLNHDAMYWYRQDPGQGLRLIYYSQIVNDFQKGDIAEGYSVSREKKESFPLTVTSAQKNPTAFYLCASREIAGEADEQFFGPGTRLTVL.

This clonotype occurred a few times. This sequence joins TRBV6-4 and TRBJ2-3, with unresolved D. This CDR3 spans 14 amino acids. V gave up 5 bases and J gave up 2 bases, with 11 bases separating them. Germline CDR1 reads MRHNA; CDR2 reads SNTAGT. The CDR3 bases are TGTGCCAGCAGTCTAAGGCATGCCACAGATACGCAGTATTTT. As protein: CASSLRHATDTQYF.

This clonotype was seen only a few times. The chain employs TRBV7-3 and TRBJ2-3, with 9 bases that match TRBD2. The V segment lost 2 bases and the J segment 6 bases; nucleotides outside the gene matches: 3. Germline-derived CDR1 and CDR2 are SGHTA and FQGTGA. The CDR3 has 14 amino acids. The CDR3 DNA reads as TGTGCCAGCAGCTTAGGTCTAGCGGGGGATACGCAGTATTTT. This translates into CASSLGLAGDTQYF.

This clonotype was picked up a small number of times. For the CDR3, the DNA is TGTGCCAGCAGCTTAGTGCTTAGTAAACAGGGGGCGTTGGACTACGAGCAGTACTTC. As protein: CASSLVLSKQGALDYEQYF. The chain employs TRBV7-2 and TRBJ2-7; 9 bases line up with TRBD1. The V and J ends lost 1 base and 3 bases, in that order; junction bases with no gene match: 16. CDR1 and CDR2 from the germline V gene are SGHTA and FQGNSA. CDR3 size: 19 residues.